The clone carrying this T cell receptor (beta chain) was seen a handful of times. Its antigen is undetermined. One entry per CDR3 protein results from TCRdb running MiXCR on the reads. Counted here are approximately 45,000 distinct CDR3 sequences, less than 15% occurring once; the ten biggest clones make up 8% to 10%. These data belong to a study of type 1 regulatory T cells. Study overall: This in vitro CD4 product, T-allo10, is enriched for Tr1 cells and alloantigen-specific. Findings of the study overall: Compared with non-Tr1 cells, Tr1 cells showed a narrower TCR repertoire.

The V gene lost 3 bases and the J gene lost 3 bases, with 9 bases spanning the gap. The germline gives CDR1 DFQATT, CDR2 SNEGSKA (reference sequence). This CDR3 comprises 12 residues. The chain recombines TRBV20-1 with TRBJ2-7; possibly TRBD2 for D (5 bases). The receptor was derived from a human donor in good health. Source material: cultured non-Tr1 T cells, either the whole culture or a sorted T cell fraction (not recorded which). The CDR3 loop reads CSAREVIYEQYF. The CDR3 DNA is TGCAGTGCTAGGGAGGTGATCTACGAGCAGTACTTC.